The following is a T cell receptor beta chain sequence with its context. The sample belongs to a study of control samples from healthy donors and cancer patients. Only in-frame clones appear in the TCRdb table, and some are missing; sequencing was by immunoSEQ multiplex PCR. In the table there are around 110,000 clones, roughly 91% of which are singletons. This CDR3 has 14 amino acids. Germline CDR1 SNHLY, CDR2 FYNNEI. V was shortened by 2 bases and J by 5 bases, with 12 bases between the two germline ends. Sequenced input: blood. The chain joins TRBV2 to TRBJ1-1; D remains unclear. The TCR comes from a woman in her 70s in good health. Here the CDR3 DNA reads TGTGCCAGCAGTGAACAACGGTTGGGTACTGAAGCTTTCTTT. This codes for CASSEQRLGTEAFF. The full variable domain, in which reference TRBV2 and TRBJ1-1 provide the parts outside the CDR3, is EPEVTQTPSHQVTQMGQEVILRCVPISNHLYFYWYRQILGQKVEFLVSFYNNEISEKSEIFDDQFSVERPDGSNFTLKIRSTKLEDSAMYFCASSEQRLGTEAFFGQGTRLTVV.